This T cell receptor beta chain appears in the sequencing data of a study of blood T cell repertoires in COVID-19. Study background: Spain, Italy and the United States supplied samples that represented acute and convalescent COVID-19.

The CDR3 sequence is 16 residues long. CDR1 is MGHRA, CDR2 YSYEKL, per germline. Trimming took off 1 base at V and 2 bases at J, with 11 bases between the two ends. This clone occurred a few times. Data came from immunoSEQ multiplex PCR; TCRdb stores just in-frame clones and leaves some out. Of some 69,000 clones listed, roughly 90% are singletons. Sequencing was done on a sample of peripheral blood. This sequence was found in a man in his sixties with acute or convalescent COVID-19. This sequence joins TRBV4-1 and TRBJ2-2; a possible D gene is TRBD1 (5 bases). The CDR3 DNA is TGCGCCAGCAGCCAAGGCGGAAGGACAAACACCGGGGAGCTGTTTTTT. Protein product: CASSQGGRTNTGELFF.